The sequence of this T cell receptor (beta chain) was determined in a study of blood T cell repertoires in COVID-19. Study information: The United States, Italy and Spain were the sources of the acute and convalescent COVID-19 samples. Sources were T cells, B-cell-depleted T cells, or PBMCs; the material itself was cDNA or gDNA.

Authors' processing steps: How many nucleated cells were present was estimated from reference gene primer amplification. Clones were sequenced by immunoSEQ multiplex PCR, and TCRdb holds only the in-frame ones, with some missing. The V and J calls and clone size come from that table; D and trimming were worked out from the DNA. The sample holds under 40,000 clones, 85% to 95% seen once. Germline V lookup: CDR1 LNHDA, CDR2 SQIVND (reference sequence). The CDR3 has 15 residues. Trimming took 6 bases from V and 6 from J, leaving 20 bases between them. This clone was observed once. This rearrangement joins TRBV19 to TRBJ1-1; D perhaps matches TRBD1 (5 bases). This clonotype originated in a man in his sixties with active or convalescent COVID-19. Material for sequencing was peripheral blood. Here the CDR3 DNA reads TGTGCCAGTAGAGACTTCGGGGGGAAGCTCTCTGAAGCTTTCTTT. Amino acid sequence: CASRDFGGKLSEAFF.